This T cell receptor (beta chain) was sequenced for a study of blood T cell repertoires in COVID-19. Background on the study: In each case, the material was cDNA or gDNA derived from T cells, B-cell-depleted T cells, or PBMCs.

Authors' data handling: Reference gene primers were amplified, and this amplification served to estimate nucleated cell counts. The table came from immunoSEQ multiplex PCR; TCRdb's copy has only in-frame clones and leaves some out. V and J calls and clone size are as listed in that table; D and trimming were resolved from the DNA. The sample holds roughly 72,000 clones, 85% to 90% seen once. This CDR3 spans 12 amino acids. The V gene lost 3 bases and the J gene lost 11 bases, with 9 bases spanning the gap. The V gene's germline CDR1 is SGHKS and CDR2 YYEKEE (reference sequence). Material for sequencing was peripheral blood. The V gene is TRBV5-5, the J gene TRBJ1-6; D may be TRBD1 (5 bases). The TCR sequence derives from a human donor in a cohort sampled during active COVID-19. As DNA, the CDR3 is TGTGCCAGCAGCTGGGGGGGGGCACCCCTCCACTTT. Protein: CASSWGGAPLHF.